These T cell receptor beta chains were read from a single sample in a study of OX40 agonist ivuxolimab in advanced cancers. TCRdb's copy holds only in-frame clones and misses some; the assay was immunoSEQ multiplex PCR. This table has 75,000 to 90,000 clones, about 90% appearing once. The material sequenced was CD4+ or CD8+ T cells sorted from blood, taken in a trial of the OX40 agonist ivuxolimab. The receptors originated from an adult with an advanced solid tumor such as melanoma, head and neck, liver or kidney cancer. The CDR3 runs from the conserved cysteine through the conserved F or W. D genes are given only for firm matches. Clone size appears in some rows only: once, few, many, or a class for an expanded clone.

j_call | clone_size | v_call | d_call | cdr3_aa | cdr3_nt
TRBJ1-2 | once | TRBV7-2 | NA | CASSLSLNYGYTF | TGTGCCAGCAGCTTAAGCCTAAACTATGGCTACACCTTC
TRBJ2-5 | NA | TRBV5-1 | TRBD2 | CASSSGGLAGAVQETQYF | TGCGCCAGCAGCTCCGGGGGACTAGCGGGAGCCGTTCAAGAGACCCAGTACTTC
TRBJ2-3 | NA | TRBV11-2 | TRBD2 | CASSPLAGGGVWTDTQYF | TGTGCCAGCAGCCCCCTAGCGGGGGGAGGGGTTTGGACAGATACGCAGTATTTT
TRBJ1-2 | NA | TRBV27 | TRBD1 | CASSSGTGDFTNYGYTF | TGTGCCAGCAGTTCCGGGACAGGGGATTTTACCAACTATGGCTACACCTTC
TRBJ2-7 | NA | TRBV5-4 | NA | CASSPRNGDEQYF | TGTGCCAGCAGCCCCCGAAATGGGGACGAGCAGTACTTC
TRBJ1-1 | NA | TRBV11-2 | NA | CASSLVSGLDTEAFF | TGTGCCAGCAGCTTAGTTTCAGGGTTGGACACTGAAGCTTTCTTT
TRBJ1-1 | NA | TRBV2 | NA | CASSEEVGWGTEAFF | TGTGCCAGCAGTGAGGAGGTGGGCTGGGGCACTGAAGCTTTCTTT
TRBJ2-6 | NA | TRBV7-2 | NA | CASSLSRQGSTSGANVLTF | TGTGCCAGCAGCTTAAGTCGGCAGGGGTCCACCTCTGGGGCCAACGTCCTGACTTTC
TRBJ2-1 | NA | TRBV11-3 | NA | CASSLDSRTLNEQFF | TGTGCCAGCAGCTTAGATTCCCGGACACTCAATGAGCAGTTCTTC
TRBJ2-5 | NA | TRBV5-1 | TRBD2 | CASSSGLAGGETQYF | TGCGCCAGCAGCTCCGGACTAGCGGGAGGTGAGACCCAGTACTTC
TRBJ1-1 | NA | TRBV2 | NA | CASMTTPETFF | TGTGCCAGCATGACGACACCCGAAACTTTCTTT
TRBJ2-2 | NA | TRBV5-6 | NA | CASSLPQKNTGELFF | TGTGCCAGCAGCCTACCCCAGAAGAACACCGGGGAGCTGTTTTTT
TRBJ2-5 | NA | TRBV6-1 | NA | CASSGPSLGETQYF | TGTGCCAGCAGTGGGCCTTCATTAGGAGAGACCCAGTACTTC
TRBJ2-5 | NA | TRBV5-4 | TRBD2 | CASSNPGGQETQYF | TGTGCCTCCTCAAATCCCGGGGGGCAAGAGACCCAGTACTTC
TRBJ2-7 | NA | TRBV5-1 | NA | CASSLEGGSDEQYF | TGCGCCAGCAGCTTGGAGGGCGGTTCTGACGAGCAGTACTTC
TRBJ2-5 | NA | TRBV11-2 | NA | CASSRDYLETQYF | TGTGCCAGCAGCCGAGACTATTTAGAGACCCAGTACTTC
TRBJ2-7 | once | TRBV28 | TRBD2 | CASSLAAGAYEQYF | TGTGCCAGCAGCCTTGCAGCGGGGGCCTACGAGCAGTACTTC
TRBJ2-7 | NA | TRBV29-1 | TRBD1 | CSVGTGLSEQYF | TGCAGCGTTGGGACAGGGTTGTCCGAGCAGTACTTC
TRBJ1-1 | NA | TRBV5-4 | NA | CASSASPGWSTEAFF | TGTGCCAGCAGCGCCTCCCCAGGGTGGTCAACTGAAGCTTTCTTT
TRBJ2-6 | NA | TRBV19 | NA | CASSIDPGYLSGANVLTF | TGTGCCAGTAGTATAGATCCAGGTTACCTCTCTGGGGCCAACGTCCTGACTTTC
TRBJ2-7 | NA | TRBV28 | NA | CASSFLAGEQYF | TGTGCCAGCAGTTTTTTAGCAGGCGAGCAGTACTTC
TRBJ1-2 | once | TRBV14 | NA | CASSQRAPAVEDYGYTF | TGTGCCAGCAGCCAAAGGGCCCCGGCTGTGGAAGACTATGGCTACACCTTC
TRBJ2-6 | NA | TRBV5-3 | TRBD1 | CARSPTGAGANVLTF | TGTGCCAGAAGCCCGACAGGGGCCGGGGCCAACGTCCTGACTTTC
TRBJ1-4 | NA | TRBV2 | NA | CATTGATTNEKLFF | TGTGCCACCACCGGGGCTACAACTAATGAAAAACTGTTTTTT
TRBJ1-1 | NA | TRBV4-1 | NA | CASSPAWKDTEAFF | TGCGCCAGCAGCCCGGCCTGGAAGGACACTGAAGCTTTCTTT
TRBJ2-1 | NA | TRBV20-1 | NA | CSADWGPGQFF | TGCAGTGCCGATTGGGGGCCGGGGCAGTTCTTC
TRBJ2-7 | once | TRBV15 | NA | CATSRGGDYNSYEQYF | TGTGCCACCAGCAGAGGTGGCGATTATAATTCCTACGAGCAGTACTTC
TRBJ2-1 | NA | TRBV5-3 | TRBD2 | CARSLPGLAVNEQFF | TGTGCCAGAAGCTTGCCGGGACTAGCGGTTAATGAGCAGTTCTTC
TRBJ1-2 | NA | TRBV5-1 | NA | CASSPFSGHRGGYTF | TGCGCCAGCAGCCCATTCTCAGGTCATCGAGGCGGCTACACCTTC
TRBJ1-5 | NA | TRBV28 | NA | CASTGTRGQPQHF | TGTGCCAGTACCGGGACGCGGGGTCAGCCCCAGCATTTT
TRBJ2-2 | NA | TRBV6-1 | NA | CAMQTGISGELFF | TGTGCCATGCAAACAGGGATCTCCGGGGAGCTGTTTTTT
TRBJ1-5 | NA | TRBV7-2 | NA | CASSPRGGNQPQHF | TGTGCCAGCAGCCCAAGAGGGGGCAATCAGCCCCAGCATTTT
TRBJ2-3 | NA | TRBV9 | TRBD2 | CASSSRGRTSVSTDTQYF | TGTGCCAGCAGCTCGCGCGGGAGGACTAGCGTAAGCACAGATACGCAGTATTTT
TRBJ1-5 | NA | TRBV10-3 | NA | CAISGVNSNQPQHF | TGTGCCATCAGTGGTGTTAATAGCAATCAGCCCCAGCATTTT
TRBJ2-7 | NA | TRBV28 | TRBD2 | CASSFMTGGPYEQYF | TGTGCCAGCAGTTTTATGACGGGAGGGCCCTACGAGCAGTACTTC
TRBJ1-5 | NA | TRBV19 | NA | CASTTTNSLNQPQHF | TGTGCCAGTACCACAACCAACAGTCTCAATCAGCCCCAGCATTTT
TRBJ1-2 | NA | TRBV28 | NA | CASSPGGGYGYTF | TGTGCCAGCAGTCCCGGGGGGGGCTATGGCTACACCTTC
TRBJ2-1 | NA | TRBV5-4 | TRBD2 | CASSPNSGSSGNEQFF | TGTGCCAGCAGCCCGAATAGCGGGAGTTCGGGCAATGAGCAGTTCTTC
TRBJ2-1 | once | TRBV19 | TRBD2 | CASSLGTSGEGEQFF | TGTGCCAGTAGTCTCGGGACTAGCGGGGAGGGTGAGCAGTTCTTC
TRBJ2-3 | NA | TRBV29-1 | TRBD1 | CSVRQGASTDTQYF | TGCAGCGTTCGGCAGGGGGCTAGCACAGATACGCAGTATTTT
TRBJ1-2 | NA | TRBV18 | NA | CASSLDSLYGYTF | TGTGCCAGCTCACTGGATTCCCTCTATGGCTACACCTTC
TRBJ2-1 | NA | TRBV18 | NA | CASSPSRRGLIDEQFF | TGTGCCAGCTCACCCTCCAGGAGGGGTTTAATAGATGAGCAGTTCTTC
TRBJ1-1 | NA | TRBV19 | NA | CASTVQGTNTEAFF | TGTGCCAGTACCGTACAGGGAACTAACACTGAAGCTTTCTTT
TRBJ2-7 | NA | TRBV7-8 | TRBD1 | CASSKTPGQGSYEQYF | TGTGCCAGCAGCAAAACCCCGGGACAGGGTTCCTACGAGCAGTACTTC
TRBJ1-1 | NA | TRBV29-1 | NA | CSVEFVLANTEAFF | TGCAGCGTTGAGTTCGTTTTGGCGAACACTGAAGCTTTCTTT
TRBJ2-2 | NA | TRBV5-1 | TRBD2 | CASSFPGGGELFF | TGCGCCAGCAGCTTCCCGGGGGGCGGGGAGCTGTTTTTT
TRBJ2-7 | NA | TRBV4-2 | TRBD2 | CASSPTSGGAGRYEQYF | TGTGCCAGCAGCCCGACTAGCGGGGGGGCCGGCCGCTACGAGCAGTACTTC
TRBJ2-7 | NA | TRBV10-1 | NA | CASSESLLPYEQYF | TGCGCCAGCAGTGAGTCGCTACTTCCCTACGAGCAGTACTTC
TRBJ2-5 | NA | TRBV9 | NA | CASSVGGRQETQYF | TGTGCCAGCAGCGTAGGCGGGCGGCAAGAGACCCAGTACTTC
TRBJ1-2 | few | TRBV18 | NA | CASSPRTGHYGYTF | TGTGCCAGCTCACCCCGGACTGGGCACTATGGCTACACCTTC
TRBJ2-2 | NA | TRBV9 | NA | CASSPGPHTGELFF | TGTGCCAGTTCCCCCGGGCCCCACACCGGGGAGCTGTTTTTT
TRBJ1-4 | NA | TRBV4-2 | NA | CASSFRDGEKLFF | TGTGCCAGCAGTTTCCGGGACGGTGAAAAACTGTTTTTT
TRBJ2-7 | NA | TRBV18 | NA | CASSSRDTPYEQYF | TGTGCCAGCTCATCACGGGACACCCCCTACGAGCAGTACTTC
TRBJ2-1 | NA | TRBV7-8 | NA | CASSFSEYNEQFF | TGTGCCAGCAGCTTTAGCGAATACAATGAGCAGTTCTTC
TRBJ1-4 | NA | TRBV19 | NA | CAAGGPLNEKLFF | TGTGCCGCAGGCGGTCCGCTTAATGAAAAACTGTTTTTT
TRBJ2-5 | NA | TRBV5-1 | NA | CASSLFSGQETQYF | TGCGCCAGCAGCTTGTTCTCAGGCCAAGAGACCCAGTACTTC
TRBJ2-7 | NA | TRBV5-1 | NA | CASSLETSTYHYEQYF | TGCGCCAGCAGCTTGGAAACTAGCACCTACCACTACGAGCAGTACTTC